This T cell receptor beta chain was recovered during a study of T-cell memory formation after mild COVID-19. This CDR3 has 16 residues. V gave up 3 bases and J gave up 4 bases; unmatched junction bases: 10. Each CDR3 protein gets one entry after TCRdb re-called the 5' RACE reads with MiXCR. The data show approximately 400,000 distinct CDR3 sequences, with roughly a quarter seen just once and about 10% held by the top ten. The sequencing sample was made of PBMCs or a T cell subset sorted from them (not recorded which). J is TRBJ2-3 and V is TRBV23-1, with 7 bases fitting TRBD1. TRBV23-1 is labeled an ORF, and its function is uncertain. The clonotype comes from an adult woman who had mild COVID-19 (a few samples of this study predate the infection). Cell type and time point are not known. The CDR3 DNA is TGCGCCAGCAGTCATTGGGGCAGGGGGTCCGCAGATACGCAGTATTTT. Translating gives CASSHWGRGSADTQYF.